Below are 14 T cell receptor beta chains sequenced from a single sample in a study of blood T cell repertoires in COVID-19. Measured with immunoSEQ multiplex PCR; TCRdb has only the in-frame clones, and not every one. The table includes hundreds of thousands of clones, 85% to 90% detected once. The source material was peripheral blood. The source of these receptors is a woman younger than 30 with acute or convalescent COVID-19.

This clone was recorded only once. The chain has TRBV27 and TRBJ1-4; TRBD1 agrees at 8 bases. This CDR3 is 15 amino acids long. Germline V lookup: CDR1 MNHEY, CDR2 SMNVEV (reference sequence). Unmatched junction bases numbered 17, after V lost 6 bases and J lost 14 bases. The CDR3 spells CASSRRGTGSPRLFF. The CDR3 DNA follows: TGTGCCAGCAGCAGACGAGGGACAGGATCCCCGCGGCTGTTTTTT. The variable domain in full, with the rest retrieved from reference TRBV27 and TRBJ1-4, is EAQVTQNPRYLITVTGKKLTVTCSQNMNHEYMSWYRQDPGLGLRQIYYSMNVEVTDKGDVPEGYKVSRKEKRNFPLILESPSPNQTSLYFCASSRRGTGSPRLFFGSGTQLSVL.

The rearrangement uses TRBV2 and TRBJ2-7; D may be TRBD1 (5 bases). Germline-derived CDR1 and CDR2 are SNHLY and FYNNEI. V was cut by 0 bases and J by 6 bases, with 12 bases left in between. The CDR3 runs 14 residues. The CDR3 sequence: CASSEAGRVGEQYF. The CDR3 DNA follows: TGTGCCAGCAGTGAAGCTGGCAGGGTCGGCGAGCAGTACTTC.

The chain has TRBV5-6 and TRBJ1-6, with 8 bases fitting TRBD1. The J segment lost 14 bases and the V segment lost 4 bases, leaving 11 bases of the junction unmatched. Per the germline V gene, CDR1 is SGHDT and CDR2 is YYEEEE. The CDR3 covers 14 residues. The chain's CDR3 is CASSVGQGFRALHF. For the CDR3, the DNA is TGTGCCAGCAGCGTAGGACAGGGATTCAGGGCCCTCCACTTT. Using reference TRBV5-6 and TRBJ1-6 for the parts outside the CDR3, the full variable domain is DAGVTQSPTHLIKTRGQQVTLRCSPKSGHDTVSWYQQALGQGPQFIFQYYEEEERQRGNFPDRFSGHQFPNYSSELNVNALLLGDSALYLCASSVGQGFRALHFGNGTRLTVT.

This chain links TRBV28 with TRBJ1-2; perhaps TRBD1 as D (6 bases). The CDR3 loop spans 13 amino acids. Trimming shortened V by 4 bases and J by 0 bases, and 6 bases separated the two germline ends. CDR1 and CDR2 from the germline V gene are MDHEN and SYDVKM. CDR3 sequence (DNA): TGTGCCAGCAGTTGGGACACTAACTATGGCTACACCTTC. Its translation is CASSWDTNYGYTF.

This sequence joins TRBV7-6 and TRBJ1-3, with D maybe TRBD1 (6 bases). The V end was cut by 3 bases, the J end by 0 bases, with 12 bases between. This CDR3 contains 16 residues. CDR1 is SGHVS and CDR2 is FNYEAQ in the germline V gene. The CDR3 reads CASSLTAGVSGNTIYF. The DNA for the CDR3 is TGTGCCAGCAGCTTGACTGCAGGGGTCTCTGGAAACACCATATATTTT.

CDR3 loop: CASGLTGVTDTQYF. DNA for the CDR3: TGTGCTAGTGGCCTAACAGGGGTTACAGATACGCAGTATTTT. This sequence joins TRBV12-5 and TRBJ2-3; TRBD1 matches at 7 bases. V was clipped by 6 bases and J by 3 bases; unmatched bases: 6. The V gene's germline CDR1 is LGHNT and CDR2 FRNRAP. This CDR3 comprises 14 residues.

The chain has TRBV7-9 and TRBJ2-1; 8 nucleotides match TRBD1. Germline V gene lookup returns CDR1 SEHNR and CDR2 FQNEAQ (reference sequence). The V gene end was trimmed by 4 bases and the J gene end by 7 bases; junction bases not matched to a gene: 3. This CDR3 contains 13 residues. The CDR3 loop is CASSSYRGNEQFF. In nucleotides, the CDR3 is TGTGCCAGCAGCTCATACAGGGGGAATGAGCAGTTCTTC.

The rearrangement joins TRBV29-1 to TRBJ2-7, with 7 bases identical to TRBD1. The V gene end was trimmed by 4 bases and the J gene end by 2 bases; junction bases not matched to a gene: 8. Looked up from germline, CDR1 is SQVTM and CDR2 is ANQGSEA. CDR3 size: 14 residues. CDR3 in amino acids: CSVVEGGVPYEQYF. In DNA, the CDR3 is TGCAGCGTTGTTGAAGGGGGCGTCCCCTACGAGCAGTACTTC.

The rearrangement joins TRBV21-1 to TRBJ1-1; the DNA was not compared with TRBD1, the D call given in the table. TRBV21-1 is tagged as a pseudogene. The CDR3 runs 14 residues. CDR3 amino acids: CASSRQGWDTEAFF. The CDR3 nucleotides are TGTGCCAGCAGCAGACAGGGTTGGGACACTGAAGCTTTCTTT.

V usage is TRBV9 and J usage is TRBJ2-3; 10 nucleotides agree with TRBD2. V dropped 3 bases and J dropped 3; count of bases not matched to a gene: 7. Germline V lookup: CDR1 SGDLS, CDR2 YYNGEE. CDR3 length: 16 residues. The CDR3 region has the DNA TGTGCCAGCAGCGGGGAACTAGCGGGGCCAACAGATACGCAGTATTTT. Translation gives CASSGELAGPTDTQYF.

V gene TRBV4-2 combines with J gene TRBJ2-2, with TRBD1 matching over 10 bases. Germline values: CDR1 LGHNA, CDR2 YNFKEQ. The CDR3 loop spans 17 amino acids. V lost 0 bases, J lost 4 bases, and 5 bases stayed unmatched. CDR3 in amino acids: CASSQEGGQGGTGELFF. CDR3 DNA: TGTGCCAGCAGCCAAGAGGGCGGACAGGGGGGCACCGGGGAGCTGTTTTTT.

This clone was counted a single time. The rearrangement links TRBV20-1 to TRBJ1-2, with D maybe TRBD1 (6 bases). Germline-derived CDR1 and CDR2 are DFQATT and SNEGSKA (reference sequence). This CDR3 is built from 16 residues. V lost 3 bases and J 5 bases, leaving 22 bases between the germline ends. The CDR3 loop is CSASKDSLRTSYGYTF. The CDR3 nucleotides are TGCAGTGCTAGTAAGGACAGTCTAAGAACTTCTTATGGCTACACCTTC.

V gene TRBV5-6 combines with J gene TRBJ2-2; 14 nucleotides align to TRBD2. Germline CDR1 is SGHDT and CDR2 is YYEEEE. V dropped 2 bases and J dropped 5; count of bases not matched to a gene: 5. This CDR3 has 17 residues. The CDR3 is CASSLRTSGGNTGELFF. CDR3 DNA: TGTGCCAGCAGCTTACGGACTAGCGGGGGGAATACCGGGGAGCTGTTTTTT.

The J gene is TRBJ1-6, the V gene TRBV3-1 (or the pseudogene TRBV3-2); D is unresolved. The ends were cut back, 4 bases at V and 3 bases at J, with 13 bases in the middle. CDR3 length: 16 amino acids. The germline V gene has CDR1 LGHDT and CDR2 YNNKEL (reference sequence). Here the CDR3 reads CASSPMYALYNSPLHF. The CDR3 DNA reads as TGTGCCAGCAGCCCAATGTACGCGCTCTATAATTCACCCCTCCACTTT.